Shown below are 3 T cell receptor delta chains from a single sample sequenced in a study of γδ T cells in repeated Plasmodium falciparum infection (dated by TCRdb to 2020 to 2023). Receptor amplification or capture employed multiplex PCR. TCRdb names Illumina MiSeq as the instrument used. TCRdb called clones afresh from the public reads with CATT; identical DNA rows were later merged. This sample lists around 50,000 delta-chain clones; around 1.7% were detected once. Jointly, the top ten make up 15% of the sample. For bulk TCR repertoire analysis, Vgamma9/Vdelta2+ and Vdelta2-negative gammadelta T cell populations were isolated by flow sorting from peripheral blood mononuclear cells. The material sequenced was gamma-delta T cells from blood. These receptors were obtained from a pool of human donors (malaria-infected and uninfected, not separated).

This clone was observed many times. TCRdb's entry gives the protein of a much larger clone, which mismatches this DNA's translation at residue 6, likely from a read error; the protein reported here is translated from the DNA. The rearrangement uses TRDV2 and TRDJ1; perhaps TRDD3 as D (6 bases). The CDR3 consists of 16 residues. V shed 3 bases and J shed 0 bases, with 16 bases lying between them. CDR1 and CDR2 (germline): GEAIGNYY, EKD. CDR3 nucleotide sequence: TGTGCCTGTGACGATCCGGGGGAGTTCTACACCGATAAACTCATCTTT. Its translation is CACDDPGEFYTDKLIF.

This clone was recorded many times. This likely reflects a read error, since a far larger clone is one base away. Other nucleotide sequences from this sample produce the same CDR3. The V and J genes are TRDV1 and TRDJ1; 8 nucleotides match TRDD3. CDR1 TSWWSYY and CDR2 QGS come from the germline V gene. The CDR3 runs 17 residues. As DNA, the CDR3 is TGTGCCCTTGGGGAACTAACGATGGGGGATGGGACCGATAAACTCATCTTT. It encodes CALGELTMGDGTDKLIF.

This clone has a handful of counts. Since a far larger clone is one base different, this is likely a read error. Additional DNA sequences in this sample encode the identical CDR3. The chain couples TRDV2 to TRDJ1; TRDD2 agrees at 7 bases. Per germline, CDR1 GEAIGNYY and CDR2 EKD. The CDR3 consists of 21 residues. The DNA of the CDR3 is TGTGCCTGTGACACCTCCTGCTCTTTATTCCTACCCGGGGTGGCCACCGATAAACTCATTTTT. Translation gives CACDTSCSLFLPGVATDKLIF.